This paragraph reports one T cell receptor (beta chain). The target antigen is unknown. The record originates from a study of CD8 T cells in Susac syndrome. A quantity of about 0.5 to 1 ug RNA underwent reverse transcription using random hexamers. TCRdb reprocessed the immunoSEQ multiplex PCR reads via MiXCR and lists one record per CDR3 protein. Among a few hundred thousand distinct CDR3 sequences, around 85% were seen once, and the ten largest hold more than 0.09%. V was trimmed by 7 bases and J by 8 bases, leaving 11 bases between them. In germline, CDR1 is MGHRA, CDR2 YSYEKL. This CDR3 spans 11 amino acids. Points from the study as a whole: The study acknowledged a relatively small number of individuals in its TCR sequencing and HLA analysis.

The receptor's source is a human donor with multiple sclerosis. What was sequenced was CD8+ T cells from PBMCs. The chain uses TRBV4-1 and TRBJ1-2; maybe TRBD1 (6 bases). CDR3 loop: CASMTGGGYTF. The CDR3 nucleotides read TGCGCCAGCATGACAGGAGGAGGCTACACCTTC.